The 27 T cell receptor beta chains presented below share a single source sample, sequenced in a study of Ad26.COV2.S vaccination and SARS-CoV-2 variants. This table comes from immunoSEQ multiplex PCR, and its TCRdb copy is limited to in-frame clones, with some not included. The table shows over 130,000 clones, with 70% to 90% occurring only once. The sample was peripheral blood, taken after recovery from COVID-19. These receptor sequences come from a human donor who had recovered from COVID-19.

The V and J genes are TRBV28 and TRBJ2-7, with a tentative D call TRBD2 (6 bases). Germline-derived CDR1 and CDR2 are MDHEN and SYDVKM. The V and J ends lost 8 bases and 6 bases respectively, with 11 bases between them. CDR3 length: 11 residues. CDR3 coding DNA: TGTGCCAGCCCACTCGGGGGCGAGCAGTACTTC. Translated, it gives CASPLGGEQYF.

The chain is built from TRBV28 and TRBJ1-1, with 7 positions matching TRBD1. The germline V gene has CDR1 MDHEN and CDR2 SYDVKM. This CDR3 has 12 amino acids. The V segment lost 5 bases and the J segment 13 bases; nucleotides outside the gene matches: 10. CDR3 sequence (DNA): TGTGCCAGCAGTCCCCGGGCAGGGGGGAATTTCTTT. The encoded protein is CASSPRAGGNFF.

The J gene is TRBJ2-7, the V gene TRBV5-8; tentatively, D is TRBD2 (6 bases). V was clipped by 2 bases and J by 6 bases, with 18 bases between them. The germline CDR1 and CDR2 sequences are SGHTS and YDEGEE. The CDR3 runs to 15 residues. CDR3 loop: CASSFFPGLDGEQYF. The CDR3 DNA reads as TGTGCCAGCAGCTTCTTCCCGGGACTGGACGGCGAGCAGTACTTC.

The chain recombines TRBV7-2 with TRBJ2-6, with 7 bases that match TRBD1. Trimming took 2 bases from V and 0 from J; bases not matched to a gene: 7. In germline, CDR1 is SGHTA, CDR2 FQGNSA. The CDR3 runs 18 residues. CDR3 sequence (DNA): TGTGCCAGCAGCTTATACGGCAGGGGGAACTCTGGGGCCAACGTCCTGACTTTC. Protein product: CASSLYGRGNSGANVLTF.

As for this clone: One base away lies a much larger clone, so this may be a sequencing read error. This CDR3 is also generated by other DNA sequences in the sample. The chain couples TRBV4-3 to TRBJ2-3; the D is unclear. The CDR3 extends over 13 amino acids. Germline CDR1 LGHNA, CDR2 YSLEER. The V end lost 0 bases, the J end lost 5 bases, and 6 bases lay between the germline ends. CDR3 in DNA: TGCGCCAGCAGCCAAGATCGTGTAGATACGCAGTATTTT. It is translated as CASSQDRVDTQYF.

This clone was detected once. The V call is TRBV18, the J call TRBJ2-3; 7 nucleotides line up with TRBD1. V trimming: 0 bases; J trimming: 4 bases; junction bases outside the gene matches: 4. The CDR3 is made up of 15 amino acids. CDR1 and CDR2 from the germline V gene are KGHSH and LQKENI. The CDR3 loop reads CASSPPGQASDTQYF. CDR3 bases: TGTGCCAGCTCACCACCCGGACAGGCCTCAGATACGCAGTATTTT.

This chain connects TRBV6-5 to TRBJ2-1, with a tentative D call TRBD1 (5 bases). This CDR3 has 15 residues. With 6 bases removed from V and 6 bases from J, the gap between germline ends came to 18 bases. Germline values: CDR1 MNHEY, CDR2 SVGAGI. The CDR3 reads CASSLPSRRGNEQFF. In nucleotides, the CDR3 is TGTGCCAGCAGCCTACCATCGAGAAGGGGCAATGAGCAGTTCTTC.

The CDR3 loop is CASSQDFGTYQPQHF. The CDR3 DNA is TGCGCCAGCAGCCAAGATTTTGGGACATATCAGCCCCAGCATTTT. The chain combines TRBV4-3 with TRBJ1-5; a weak D match, TRBD1 (6 bases). The germline gives CDR1 LGHNA, CDR2 YSLEER. CDR3 length equals 15 residues. Trimming left V 0 bases short and J 5 bases short, with 11 bases between.

This chain links TRBV12-3 or TRBV12-4 with TRBJ1-1, with 7 positions matching TRBD1. V shed 6 bases and J 0 bases; nucleotides not matched to a gene: 1. CDR3 length equals 13 residues. CDR3 nucleotides: TGTGCCAGCAGGGGGACAGTGAACACTGAAGCTTTCTTT. Its translation: CASRGTVNTEAFF.

The rearrangement links TRBV18 to TRBJ1-2; D remains unclear. V dropped 1 base and J dropped 2 bases, with 8 bases sitting between them. Germline V gene data show CDR1 as KGHSH and CDR2 as LQKENI. The CDR3 sequence is 14 residues long. The CDR3 sequence is CASSPLDVNYGYTF. As DNA, the CDR3 is TGTGCCAGCTCACCACTAGACGTAAACTATGGCTACACCTTC.

The V and J genes are TRBV7-2 and TRBJ2-1; the match to TRBD2 covers 10 bases. Trimming cost V 2 bases and J 3 bases; bases outside gene matches: 7. CDR1 and CDR2 (germline): SGHTA, FQGNSA. The CDR3 is made up of 17 amino acids. CDR3 residues: CASSLRSGGAFYNEQFF. DNA for the CDR3: TGTGCCAGCAGCTTACGGAGCGGGGGGGCCTTCTACAATGAGCAGTTCTTC.

The CDR3 nucleotides are TGTGCCAGCAGCCAAGGCGAGGGAGTTGAAGCTTTCTTT. This sequence encodes CASSQGEGVEAFF. The genes are TRBV3-1 (or the pseudogene TRBV3-2) and TRBJ1-1; no clear D. Trimming removed 1 base from V and 7 bases from J, with 10 bases in between. The CDR3 totals 13 residues. The germline V gene has CDR1 LGHDT and CDR2 YNNKEL (reference sequence).

This clone came up a few times. The chain has TRBV12-3 or TRBV12-4 and TRBJ1-2, with D possibly TRBD1 on 6 matching bases. V lost 5 bases and J 9 bases, leaving 16 bases between the germline ends. The CDR3 has 13 amino acids. The CDR3 sequence is CASSDRLVRRYTF. The CDR3 nucleotides are TGTGCCAGCAGTGACAGGCTGGTTAGACGCTACACCTTC.

This clone was seen just once. The chain recombines TRBV7-9 with TRBJ2-3; TRBD1 or TRBD2 may be the D gene (5 bases each). Trimming took off 0 bases at V and 7 bases at J, with 14 bases between the two ends. Germline CDR1 reads SEHNR; CDR2 reads FQNEAQ (reference sequence). The CDR3 is made up of 15 amino acids. CDR3 in DNA: TGTGCCAGCAGCTTAGCAGGGGACCACGCGAATACGCAGTATTTT. This sequence encodes CASSLAGDHANTQYF.

This chain links TRBV6-5 with TRBJ1-2; D remains unclear. Between the trimmed V and J ends, which lost 0 bases and 1 base, there was a span of 9 bases. Germline assignment: CDR1 MNHEY and CDR2 SVGAGI. The CDR3 extends over 15 amino acids. Here the CDR3 reads CASSYSMEVNYGYTF. In DNA form, the CDR3 reads TGTGCCAGCAGTTACTCTATGGAGGTTAACTATGGCTACACCTTC.

This clone has only one observation. CDR3 nucleotide sequence: TGTGCCAGCAGTTACAACAGGGGAAGGGAAAAACTGTTTTTT. Protein product: CASSYNRGREKLFF. The V gene is TRBV6-5, the J gene TRBJ1-4; 7 nucleotides line up with TRBD1. The CDR3 length is 14 residues. V shed 2 bases, J shed 8 bases, and the junction held 5 bases outside the gene matches. Looked up from germline, CDR1 is MNHEY and CDR2 is SVGAGI.

This chain connects TRBV4-1 to TRBJ2-1; TRBD1 might be the D (6 bases). This CDR3 comprises 15 residues. V was clipped by 3 bases and J by 7 bases, with 16 bases between them. Germline V lookup: CDR1 MGHRA, CDR2 YSYEKL. Written as DNA, the CDR3 is TGCGCCAGCAGCCAGGAATCGGGACACTCAAATGAGCAGTTCTTC. Protein: CASSQESGHSNEQFF.

This clone was found once. The V and J genes are TRBV19 and TRBJ2-5; 9 bases match TRBD2. The germline V gene has CDR1 LNHDA and CDR2 SQIVND (reference sequence). The J segment lost 5 bases and the V segment lost 4 bases, leaving 11 bases of the junction unmatched. This CDR3 spans 16 amino acids. Here the CDR3 DNA reads TGTGCCAGTAGTACCAATCGGCGGGGGGGCCCGGAGACCCAGTACTTC. It codes for CASSTNRRGGPETQYF.

The chain joins TRBV7-9 to TRBJ2-3, with 8 bases aligning to TRBD2. The germline gives CDR1 SEHNR, CDR2 FQNEAQ (reference sequence). J lost 0 bases, V lost 7 bases, and 9 bases had no gene match. This CDR3 has 16 residues. CDR3 in amino acids: CASNRGQRGSTDTQYF. In DNA, the CDR3 is TGTGCCAGCAACCGCGGACAGCGGGGGAGCACAGATACGCAGTATTTT.

This clone was seen a few times. J is TRBJ1-3 and V is TRBV18; D is ambiguous. Looked up from germline, CDR1 is KGHSH and CDR2 is LQKENI. The CDR3 is 14 amino acids. V dropped 7 bases and J dropped 0 bases, with 10 bases sitting between them. The CDR3 spells CASLDPSSGNTIYF. Here the CDR3 DNA reads TGTGCCAGCTTGGACCCGAGCTCTGGAAACACCATATATTTT. Together with reference TRBV18 and TRBJ1-3, the CDR3 gives the full variable domain: NAGVMQNPRHLVRRRGQEARLRCSPMKGHSHVYWYRQLPEEGLKFMVYLQKENIIDESGMPKERFSAEFPKEGPSILRIQQVVRGDSAAYFCASLDPSSGNTIYFGEGSWLTVV.

The V and J genes are TRBV9 and TRBJ2-7, with TRBD2 matching over 11 bases. The germline gives CDR1 SGDLS, CDR2 YYNGEE. CDR3 size: 17 residues. J lost 3 bases, V lost 4 bases, and 12 bases had no gene match. The CDR3 DNA reads as TGTGCCAGCAGCACTCGGCAACTAGCGGGGGCAAACTACGAGCAGTACTTC. Translating it yields CASSTRQLAGANYEQYF.

The chain recombines TRBV7-2 with TRBJ2-2, with TRBD2 identical over 9 bases. V lost 5 bases and J lost 5; bases outside the gene matches: 9. The CDR3 extends over 16 amino acids. The germline CDR1 and CDR2 sequences are SGHTA and FQGNSA. Here the CDR3 DNA reads TGTGCCAGCAGCCACCGGGAGCTAGCGGGGACCGGGGAGCTGTTTTTT. It codes for CASSHRELAGTGELFF.

The chain employs TRBV7-2 and TRBJ2-5, with D perhaps TRBD2 (6 bases). CDR3 size: 13 residues. Trimming stripped 5 bases from V and 0 bases from J, with 7 bases between. Germline V gene sequence: CDR1 SGHTA, CDR2 FQGNSA. The CDR3 sequence is CASSRGDQETQYF. As DNA, the CDR3 is TGTGCCAGCAGCCGCGGGGACCAAGAGACCCAGTACTTC. The full variable domain, rest sourced from reference TRBV7-2 and TRBJ2-5, is GAGVSQSPSNKVTEKGKDVELRCDPISGHTALYWYRQSLGQGLEFLIYFQGNSAPDKSGLPSDRFSAERTGGSVSTLTIQRTQQEDSAVYLCASSRGDQETQYFGPGTRLLVL.

This chain joins TRBV18 and TRBJ1-6; no clear D gene. Germline loops: CDR1 KGHSH, CDR2 LQKENI. CDR3 size: 17 residues. The germline V and J ends were trimmed by 6 bases and 0 bases, with 15 bases remaining between them. The DNA of the CDR3 is TGTGCCAGCTCCCACCCCACGGCCAGCTCCTATAATTCACCCCTCCACTTT. It translates to CASSHPTASSYNSPLHF.

J is TRBJ2-7 and V is TRBV19; D not certain. Germline V CDR1 and CDR2: LNHDA, SQIVND (reference sequence). This CDR3 is 12 amino acids long. Deletions cut 5 bases from V and 2 bases from J, with 7 bases between. CDR3 in DNA: TGTGCCAGTAGTCTGGTCCCCTACGAGCAGTACTTC. Its protein product is CASSLVPYEQYF.

This clone was counted a few times. The chain recombines TRBV19 with TRBJ1-2, with no clear D. The CDR3 contains 13 residues. Trimming removed 4 bases at V and 4 bases at J, with 10 bases between. The germline V gene has CDR1 LNHDA and CDR2 SQIVND (reference sequence). The CDR3 here is CASSKDPRYGYTF. DNA for the CDR3: TGTGCCAGTAGTAAGGACCCCCGCTATGGCTACACCTTC.

The CDR3, as DNA: TGTGCCTGGAGGACAGGGTCCCTAGAAAAACTGTTTTTT. Its protein is CAWRTGSLEKLFF. The rearrangement links TRBV30 to TRBJ1-4, with 7 nucleotides matching TRBD1. V trimming: 3 bases; J trimming: 8 bases; junction bases outside the gene matches: 6. Germline assignment: CDR1 GTSNPN and CDR2 SVGIG (reference sequence). The CDR3 has 13 residues.